This T cell receptor (beta chain) was captured in a study of metastatic and nonmetastatic thyroid tumors. The study's findings and limits: Malignant thyroid tumors reportedly exceeded benign nodules significantly in TCR beta diversity, with the difference appearing in blood and tumor.

As concerns this clone: Its target is not known.

Among the patients, none had received any treatment before thyroid surgery. TCRdb reassembled clones from the PCR reads with MiXCR. The profile shows roughly 27,000 clones, over 20% of them singletons. Sequences were obtained from blood. This TCR came from a female donor with papillary thyroid cancer or a benign thyroid nodule (not recorded which). Some clones in this sample may be carry-over from other donors' samples.

Here the CDR3 reads CASSWTSGRFSYNEQFF. In DNA, the CDR3 is TGCGCCAGCAGCTGGACTAGCGGGAGGTTTTCCTACAATGAGCAGTTCTTC. The chain joins TRBV5-1 to TRBJ2-1, with 14 bases matching TRBD2. Unmatched junction bases numbered 3, after V lost 3 bases and J lost 1 base. CDR3 length: 17 residues. From germline, CDR1 is SGHRS and CDR2 YFSETQ.